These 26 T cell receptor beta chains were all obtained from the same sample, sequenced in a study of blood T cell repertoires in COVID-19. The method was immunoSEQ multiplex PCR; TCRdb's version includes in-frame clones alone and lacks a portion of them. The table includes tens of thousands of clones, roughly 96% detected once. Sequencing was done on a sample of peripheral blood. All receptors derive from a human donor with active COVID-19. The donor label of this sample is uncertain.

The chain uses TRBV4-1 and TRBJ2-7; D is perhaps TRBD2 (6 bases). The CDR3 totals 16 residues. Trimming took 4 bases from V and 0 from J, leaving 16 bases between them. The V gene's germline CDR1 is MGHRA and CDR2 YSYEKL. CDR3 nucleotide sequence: TGCGCCAGCAGCCGGATTGTGGGGGGAAACTCCTACGAGCAGTACTTC. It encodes CASSRIVGGNSYEQYF.

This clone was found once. For the CDR3, the DNA is TGTGCCAGTGGCAGGGACAGGGAAATTGGGCAGCCCCAGCATTTT. Translating it yields CASGRDREIGQPQHF. The rearrangement joins TRBV19 to TRBJ1-5; 9 bases line up with TRBD1. The V segment lost 8 bases and the J segment 7 bases; nucleotides outside the gene matches: 12. The CDR3 totals 15 residues. The germline V gene encodes CDR1 LNHDA and CDR2 SQIVND (reference sequence). Using reference TRBV19 and TRBJ1-5 for the parts outside the CDR3, the full variable domain is DGGITQSPKYLFRKEGQNVTLSCEQNLNHDAMYWYRQDPGQGLRLIYYSQIVNDFQKGDIAEGYSVSREKKESFPLTVTSAQKNPTAFYLCASGRDREIGQPQHFGDGTRLSIL.

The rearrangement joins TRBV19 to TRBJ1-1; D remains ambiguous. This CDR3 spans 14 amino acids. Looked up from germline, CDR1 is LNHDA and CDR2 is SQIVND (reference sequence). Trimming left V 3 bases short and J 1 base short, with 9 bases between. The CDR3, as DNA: TGTGCCAGTAGTATCTTTGGCGGGAACACTGAAGCTTTCTTT. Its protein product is CASSIFGGNTEAFF.

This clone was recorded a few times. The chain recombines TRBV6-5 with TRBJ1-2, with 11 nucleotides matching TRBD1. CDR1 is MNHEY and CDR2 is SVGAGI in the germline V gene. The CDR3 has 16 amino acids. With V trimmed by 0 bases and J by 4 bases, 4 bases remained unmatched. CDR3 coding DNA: TGTGCCAGCAGTTACTCGAGGACAGGGGGCTCCTATGGCTACACCTTC. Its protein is CASSYSRTGGSYGYTF.

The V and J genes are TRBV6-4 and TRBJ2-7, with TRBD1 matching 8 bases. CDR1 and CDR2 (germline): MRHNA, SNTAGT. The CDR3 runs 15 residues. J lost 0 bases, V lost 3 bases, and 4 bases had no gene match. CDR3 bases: TGTGCCAGCAGTGAGGCAGGGGGCAGCTCCTACGAGCAGTACTTC. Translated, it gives CASSEAGGSSYEQYF.

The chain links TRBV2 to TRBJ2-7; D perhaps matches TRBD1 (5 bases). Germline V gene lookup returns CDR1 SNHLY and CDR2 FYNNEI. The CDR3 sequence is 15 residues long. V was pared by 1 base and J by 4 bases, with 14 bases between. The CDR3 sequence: CASSEGGWYQYEQYF. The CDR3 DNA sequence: TGTGCCAGCAGTGAAGGGGGCTGGTACCAGTACGAGCAGTACTTC.

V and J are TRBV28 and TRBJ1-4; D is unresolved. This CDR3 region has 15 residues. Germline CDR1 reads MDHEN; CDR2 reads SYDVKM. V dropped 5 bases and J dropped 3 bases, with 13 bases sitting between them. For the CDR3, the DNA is TGTGCCAGCAGTACCGTTGAGGGAGCTAATGAAAAACTGTTTTTT. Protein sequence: CASSTVEGANEKLFF.

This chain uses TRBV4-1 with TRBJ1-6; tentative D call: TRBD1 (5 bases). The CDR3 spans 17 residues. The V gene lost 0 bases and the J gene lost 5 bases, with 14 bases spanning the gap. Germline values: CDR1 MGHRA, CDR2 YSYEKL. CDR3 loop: CASSQDMSRVDNSPLHF. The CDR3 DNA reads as TGCGCCAGCAGCCAAGATATGTCCAGGGTAGATAATTCACCCCTCCACTTT.

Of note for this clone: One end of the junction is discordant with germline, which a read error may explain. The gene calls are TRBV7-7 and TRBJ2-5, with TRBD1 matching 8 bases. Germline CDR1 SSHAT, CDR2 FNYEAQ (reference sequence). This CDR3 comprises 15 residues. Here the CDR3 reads CASSVSGGLGETQYF. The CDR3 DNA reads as TGTGCTAGCAGCGTGTCAGGGGGCCTGGGAGAGACCCAGTACTTC. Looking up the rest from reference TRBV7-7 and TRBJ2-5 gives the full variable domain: GAGVSQSPRYKVTKRGQDVTLRCDPISSHATLYWYQQALGQGPEFLTYFNYEAQPDKSGLPSDRFSAERPEGSISTLTIQRTEQRDSAMYRCASSVSGGLGETQYFGPGTRLLVL.

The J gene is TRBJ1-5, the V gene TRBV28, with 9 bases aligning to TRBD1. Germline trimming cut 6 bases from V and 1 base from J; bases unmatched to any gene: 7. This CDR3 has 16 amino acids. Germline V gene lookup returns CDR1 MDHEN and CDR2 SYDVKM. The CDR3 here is CASRRSTGGSNQPQHF. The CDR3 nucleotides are TGTGCCAGCAGACGGTCGACAGGGGGGAGCAATCAGCCCCAGCATTTT.

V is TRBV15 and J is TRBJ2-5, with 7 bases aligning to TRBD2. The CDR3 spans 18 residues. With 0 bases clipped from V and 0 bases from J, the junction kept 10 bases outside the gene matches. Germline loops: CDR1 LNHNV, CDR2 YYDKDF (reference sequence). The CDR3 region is CATSREGRGGGYQETQYF. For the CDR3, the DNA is TGTGCCACCAGCAGAGAGGGGCGCGGGGGAGGGTACCAAGAGACCCAGTACTTC.

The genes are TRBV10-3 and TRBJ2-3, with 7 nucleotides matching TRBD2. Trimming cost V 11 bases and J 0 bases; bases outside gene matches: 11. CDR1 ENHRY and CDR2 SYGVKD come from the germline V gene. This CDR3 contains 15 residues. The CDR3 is CALGSSGVSTDTQYF. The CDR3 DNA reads TGTGCCCTCGGGAGCAGCGGGGTTAGCACAGATACGCAGTATTTT.

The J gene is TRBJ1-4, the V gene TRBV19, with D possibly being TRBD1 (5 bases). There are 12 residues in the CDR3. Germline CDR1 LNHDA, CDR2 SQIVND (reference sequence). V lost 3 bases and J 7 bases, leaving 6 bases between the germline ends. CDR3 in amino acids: CASSMGGEKLFF. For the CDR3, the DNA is TGTGCCAGTAGTATGGGGGGTGAAAAACTGTTTTTT.

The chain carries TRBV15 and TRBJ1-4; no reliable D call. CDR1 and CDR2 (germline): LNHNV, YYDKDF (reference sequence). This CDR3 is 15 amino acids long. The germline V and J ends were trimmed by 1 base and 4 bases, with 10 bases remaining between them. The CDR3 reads CATSRAPSLNEKLFF. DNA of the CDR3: TGTGCCACCAGCAGAGCCCCTAGTCTTAATGAAAAACTGTTTTTT.

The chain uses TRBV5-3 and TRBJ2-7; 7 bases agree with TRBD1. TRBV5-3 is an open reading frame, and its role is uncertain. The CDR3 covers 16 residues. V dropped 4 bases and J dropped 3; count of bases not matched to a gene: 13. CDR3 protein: CARSETSATGCYEQYF. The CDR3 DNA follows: TGTGCCAGAAGCGAAACATCTGCGACAGGGTGCTACGAGCAGTACTTC.

This CDR3 reads CASSLTDPRSGGYTF. In DNA form, the CDR3 reads TGCGCCAGCAGCTTGACTGACCCGCGGTCCGGCGGCTACACCTTC. The rearrangement uses TRBV5-1 and TRBJ1-2; D uncertain. With 1 base removed from V and 8 bases from J, the gap between germline ends came to 18 bases. Germline V gene lookup returns CDR1 SGHRS and CDR2 YFSETQ. CDR3 length equals 15 residues.

The CDR3 spells CASRKGRPTDTQYF. CDR3 nucleotides: TGTGCCAGCAGGAAGGGGCGCCCCACAGATACGCAGTATTTT. The V gene is TRBV6-5, the J gene TRBJ2-3; a possible D gene is TRBD1 (5 bases). Germline assignment: CDR1 MNHEY and CDR2 SVGAGI. V was cut by 6 bases and J by 2 bases, with 12 bases left in between. The CDR3 loop spans 14 amino acids.

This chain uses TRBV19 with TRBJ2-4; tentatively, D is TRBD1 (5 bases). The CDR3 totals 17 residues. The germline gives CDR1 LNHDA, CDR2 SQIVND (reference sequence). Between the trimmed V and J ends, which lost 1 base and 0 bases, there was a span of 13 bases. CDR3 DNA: TGTGCCAGTAGTATAGGGCGGACAAACCTAGCCAAAAACATTCAGTACTTC. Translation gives CASSIGRTNLAKNIQYF.

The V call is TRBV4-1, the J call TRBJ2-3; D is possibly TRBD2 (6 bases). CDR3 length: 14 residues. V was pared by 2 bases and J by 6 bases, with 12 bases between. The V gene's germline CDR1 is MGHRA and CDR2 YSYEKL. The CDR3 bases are TGCGCCAGCAGCCAAAGACTAGAACGGGATACGCAGTATTTT. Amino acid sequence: CASSQRLERDTQYF.

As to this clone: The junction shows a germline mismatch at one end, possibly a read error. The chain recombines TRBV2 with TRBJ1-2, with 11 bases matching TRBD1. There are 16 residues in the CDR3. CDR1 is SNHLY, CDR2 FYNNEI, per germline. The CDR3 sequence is CASSEVPGQGGNGYTF. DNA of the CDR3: TGTGCCAGCAGCGAAGTTCCGGGACAGGGGGGCAATGGCTACACCTTC.

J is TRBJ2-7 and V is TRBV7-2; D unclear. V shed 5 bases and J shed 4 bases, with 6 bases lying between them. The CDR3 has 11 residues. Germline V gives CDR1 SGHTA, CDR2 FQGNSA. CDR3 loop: CASSEKYEQYF. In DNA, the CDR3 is TGTGCCAGCAGCGAGAAATACGAGCAGTACTTC.

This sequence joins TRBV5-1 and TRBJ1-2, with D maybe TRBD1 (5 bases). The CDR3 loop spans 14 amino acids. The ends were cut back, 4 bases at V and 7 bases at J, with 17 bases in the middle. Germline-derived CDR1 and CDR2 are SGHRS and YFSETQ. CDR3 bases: TGCGCCAGCAGCCCTGACAGCTCCCCTCGTGGCTACACCTTC. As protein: CASSPDSSPRGYTF. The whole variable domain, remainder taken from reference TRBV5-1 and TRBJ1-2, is KAGVTQTPRYLIKTRGQQVTLSCSPISGHRSVSWYQQTPGQGLQFLFEYFSETQRNKGNFPGRFSGRQFSNSRSEMNVSTLELGDSALYLCASSPDSSPRGYTFGSGTRLTVV.

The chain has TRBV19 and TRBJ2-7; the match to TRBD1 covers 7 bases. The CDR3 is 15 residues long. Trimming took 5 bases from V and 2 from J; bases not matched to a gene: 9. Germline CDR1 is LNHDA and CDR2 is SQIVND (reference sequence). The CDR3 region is CASSSVGQGAYEQYF. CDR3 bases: TGTGCCAGTAGTTCGGTTGGCCAGGGGGCCTACGAGCAGTACTTC. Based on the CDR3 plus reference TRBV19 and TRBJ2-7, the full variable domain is DGGITQSPKYLFRKEGQNVTLSCEQNLNHDAMYWYRQDPGQGLRLIYYSQIVNDFQKGDIAEGYSVSREKKESFPLTVTSAQKNPTAFYLCASSSVGQGAYEQYFGPGTRLTVT.

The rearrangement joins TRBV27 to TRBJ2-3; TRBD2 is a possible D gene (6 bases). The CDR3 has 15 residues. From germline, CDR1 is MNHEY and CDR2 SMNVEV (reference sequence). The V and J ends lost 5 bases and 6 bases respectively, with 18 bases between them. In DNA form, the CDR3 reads TGTGCCAGCAGTCCCACCCGGGGGACGAGGGATACGCAGTATTTT. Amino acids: CASSPTRGTRDTQYF.

CDR3 DNA sequence: TGTGCCAGCAGTTACCCACAGGCGAGAAAAAATGAAAAACTGTTTTTT. Protein: CASSYPQARKNEKLFF. The chain combines TRBV6-5 with TRBJ1-4, with D tentatively TRBD1 (5 bases). V lost 2 bases to trimming and J lost 5 bases, with 15 bases between them. Germline V gene data show CDR1 as MNHEY and CDR2 as SVGAGI. CDR3 length: 16 amino acids.

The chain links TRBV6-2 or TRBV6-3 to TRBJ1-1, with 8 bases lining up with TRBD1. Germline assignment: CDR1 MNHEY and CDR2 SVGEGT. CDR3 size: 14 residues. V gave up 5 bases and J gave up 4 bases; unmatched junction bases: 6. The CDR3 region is CASSLTGGVTEAFF. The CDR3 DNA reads TGTGCCAGCAGTCTTACAGGGGGAGTCACTGAAGCTTTCTTT.